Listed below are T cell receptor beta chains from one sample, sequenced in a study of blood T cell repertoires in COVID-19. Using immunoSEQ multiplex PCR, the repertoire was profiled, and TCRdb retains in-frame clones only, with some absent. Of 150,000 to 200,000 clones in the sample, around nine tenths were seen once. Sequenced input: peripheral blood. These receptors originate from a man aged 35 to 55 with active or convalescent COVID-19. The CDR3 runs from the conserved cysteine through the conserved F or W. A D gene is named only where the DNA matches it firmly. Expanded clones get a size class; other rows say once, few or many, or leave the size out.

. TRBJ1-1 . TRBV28 TGTGCCAGCAGTTTGGGTCAGCGGAACACTGAAGCTTTCTTT CASSLGQRNTEAFF
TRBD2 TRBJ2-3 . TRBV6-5 TGTGCCAGCACCGACGGCGGGGGGGCAACAGATACGCAGTATTTT CASTDGGGATDTQYF
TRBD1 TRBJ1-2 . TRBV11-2 TGTGCCAGCAGCTTAGATCACAGGGGGAACTATGGCTACACCTTC CASSLDHRGNYGYTF
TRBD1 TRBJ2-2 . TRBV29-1 TGCAGCGTTGAGAAGACAGGGTCGAACACCGGGGAGCTGTTTTTT CSVEKTGSNTGELFF
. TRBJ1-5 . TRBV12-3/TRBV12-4 TGTGCCAGCAGTTCAGAGGGAGGACAGCCCCAGCATTTT CASSSEGGQPQHF
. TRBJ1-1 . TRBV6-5 TGTGCCAGCAGCTCCGGGACTTACACTGAAGCTTTCTTT CASSSGTYTEAFF
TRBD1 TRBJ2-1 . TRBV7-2 TGTGCCAGCAGCTTAGGGGGGACAGGCCCCATAGAGCAGTTCTTC CASSLGGTGPIEQFF
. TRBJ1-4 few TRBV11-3 TGTGCCAGCAGCTTAGGCCAGGGCGTTGAAAAACTGTTTTTT CASSLGQGVEKLFF
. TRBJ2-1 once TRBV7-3 TGTGCCAGCAGCTCGCCAGCGGATGAGCAGTTCTTC CASSSPADEQFF
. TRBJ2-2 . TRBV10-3 TGTGCCATCAAGTTGGCGGGTAACGCGAACACCGGGGAGCTGTTTTTT CAIKLAGNANTGELFF
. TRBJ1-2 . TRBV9 TGTGCCAGCAGCGTGTCGGTTCTCCGGGGCTACACCTTC CASSVSVLRGYTF
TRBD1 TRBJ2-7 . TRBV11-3 TGTGCCAGCAGCTTAGCCGGACAGGAACCGGGCGAGCAGTACTTC CASSLAGQEPGEQYF
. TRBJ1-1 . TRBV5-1 TGCGCCAGCAGGGAGGGCCACACTGAAGCTTTCTTT CASREGHTEAFF
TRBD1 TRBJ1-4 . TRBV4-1 TGCGCCAGCAGCCGAGGACAGGGGGGTGAAAAACTGTTTTTT CASSRGQGGEKLFF
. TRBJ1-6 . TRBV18 TGTGCCAGCTCACCGGGACTGGGAGGCTCACCCCTCCACTTT CASSPGLGGSPLHF
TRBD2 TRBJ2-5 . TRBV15 TGTGCCACCAAGTCGACTCAGCGGGGGCAAGAGACCCAGTACTTC CATKSTQRGQETQYF
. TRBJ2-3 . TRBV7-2 TGTGCCAGCAGCTTAAAGGTTTCGGACTTAAGCACAGATACGCAGTATTTT CASSLKVSDLSTDTQYF
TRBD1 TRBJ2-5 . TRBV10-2 TGCGCCAGCACTCGGGACAGACAAGAGACCCAGTACTTC CASTRDRQETQYF
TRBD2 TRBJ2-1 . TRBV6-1 TGTGCCAGCAGTGAGGAGTCTAGCGGCCACAATGAGCAGTTCTTC CASSEESSGHNEQFF
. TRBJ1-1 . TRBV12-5 TGTGCTAGTGGTTTGCCCCTGGAGCCTGAAGCTTTCTTT CASGLPLEPEAFF
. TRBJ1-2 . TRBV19 TGTGCCAGTATACAGGGCTATGGCTACACCTTC CASIQGYGYTF
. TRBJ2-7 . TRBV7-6 TGTGCCAGCAGCTTAGCTGGGGGCCCCACCTACGAGCAGTACTTC CASSLAGGPTYEQYF
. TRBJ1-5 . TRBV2 TGTGCCAGCAGTGGAGAAAGGGGGAATCAGCCCCAGCATTTT CASSGERGNQPQHF
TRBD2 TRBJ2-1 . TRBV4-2 TGTGCCAGCAGCCAGGGTGGGCTAGCGGCCTACAATGAGCAGTTCTTC CASSQGGLAAYNEQFF
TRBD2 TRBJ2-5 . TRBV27 TGTGCCAGCAGACAGCTAGCGGGGAGAGACGGTGGCCAAGAGACCCAGTACTTC CASRQLAGRDGGQETQYF
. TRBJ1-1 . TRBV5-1 TGCGCCAGCAGCTTGCAGGCTTCGAACACTGAAGCTTTCTTT CASSLQASNTEAFF
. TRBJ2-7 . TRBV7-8 TGTGCCAGCAGCTCCCGGGAGAAGGCCTACGAGCAGTACTTC CASSSREKAYEQYF
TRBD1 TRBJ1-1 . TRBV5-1 TGCGCCAGCAGCCCTCTGACAGGGGTCCAAACTGAAGCTTTCTTT CASSPLTGVQTEAFF
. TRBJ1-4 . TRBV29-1 TGCAGCGCCGCAGGCCTGGAAAATGAAAAACTGTTTTTT CSAAGLENEKLFF
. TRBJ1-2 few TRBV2 TGTGCCAGCAGGCAGACTGGCTATGGCTACACCTTC CASRQTGYGYTF
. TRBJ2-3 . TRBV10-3 TGTGCCATCACCGACACTAGCACAGATACGCAGTATTTT CAITDTSTDTQYF
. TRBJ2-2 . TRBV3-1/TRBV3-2 TGTGCCAGCAGCCAAGATGGGGGCGTGACCGGGGAGCTGTTTTTT CASSQDGGVTGELFF
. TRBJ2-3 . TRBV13 TGTGCCAGCAGCCCTAGCCTCGGGGGACGGGACACAGATACGCAGTATTTT CASSPSLGGRDTDTQYF
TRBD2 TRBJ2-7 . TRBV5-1 TGCGCCAGCAGCTTGGTACTAGCGGGGGGCCACGAGCAGTACTTC CASSLVLAGGHEQYF
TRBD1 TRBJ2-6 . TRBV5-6 TGTGCCAGCAGCCGGACTGACAGGGCTGGGGCCAACGTCCTGACTTTC CASSRTDRAGANVLTF
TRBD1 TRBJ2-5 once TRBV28 TGTGCCAGCAGTTTACTCATTACAGGGACAGAAGAGACCCAGTACTTC CASSLLITGTEETQYF
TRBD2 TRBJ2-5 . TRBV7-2 TGTGCCAGCAGCGACCAGACTAGCCTCCAGACCCAGTACTTC CASSDQTSLQTQYF
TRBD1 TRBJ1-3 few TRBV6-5 TGTGCCATCAACAGGGGGACGGACACCATATATTTT CAINRGTDTIYF
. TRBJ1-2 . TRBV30 TGTGCCTGGATGGGGGGGGCGCGGGCTAACTATGGCTACACCTTC CAWMGGARANYGYTF
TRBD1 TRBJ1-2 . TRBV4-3 TGCGCCAGCAGCTATCAAGGGAACAGGGGCCATGGCTACACCTTC CASSYQGNRGHGYTF
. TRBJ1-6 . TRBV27 TGTGCCAGCAGTTGGGGCAGGGGCAATTCACCCCTCCACTTT CASSWGRGNSPLHF
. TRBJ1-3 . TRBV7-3 TGTGCCAGCAGCTTAAGTCCGAGGCAGGGCTCTGGAAACACCATATATTTT CASSLSPRQGSGNTIYF
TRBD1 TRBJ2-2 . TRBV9 TGTGCCAGCAGGGGACAGTCCACCGGGGAGCTGTTTTTT CASRGQSTGELFF
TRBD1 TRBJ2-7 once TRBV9 TGTGCCAGCAGCGTAGATTCAGGGGGCTCCTACGAGCAGTACTTC CASSVDSGGSYEQYF
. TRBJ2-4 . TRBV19 TGTGCCAGTAGTATACGACAGTCTCTAGCCAAAAACATTCAGTACTTC CASSIRQSLAKNIQYF
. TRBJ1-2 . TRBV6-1 TGTGCCAGCAGTGACCCGGGGGTCTATGGCTACACCTTC CASSDPGVYGYTF
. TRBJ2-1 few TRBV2 TGTGCCAGCAGTGGGCGACTAGTTTTAGATGAGCAGTTCTTC CASSGRLVLDEQFF
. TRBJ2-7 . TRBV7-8 TGTGCCAGCGACCGGGTCACAAGGGAGCAGTACTTC CASDRVTREQYF
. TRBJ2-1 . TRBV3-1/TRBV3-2 TGTGCCAGCAGCTACAGGGATAATGAGCAGTTCTTC CASSYRDNEQFF
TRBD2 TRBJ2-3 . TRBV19 TGTGCCAGTAGTACCAGCGGGGGCCTCACAGATACGCAGTATTTT CASSTSGGLTDTQYF
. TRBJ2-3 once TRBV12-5 TGTGCTAGTGGTTTGGGACAGGCGAGCACAGATACGCAGTATTTT CASGLGQASTDTQYF
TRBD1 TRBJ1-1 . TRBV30 TGTGCCTGGACCCAGGGGGTCAACACTGAAGCTTTCTTT CAWTQGVNTEAFF